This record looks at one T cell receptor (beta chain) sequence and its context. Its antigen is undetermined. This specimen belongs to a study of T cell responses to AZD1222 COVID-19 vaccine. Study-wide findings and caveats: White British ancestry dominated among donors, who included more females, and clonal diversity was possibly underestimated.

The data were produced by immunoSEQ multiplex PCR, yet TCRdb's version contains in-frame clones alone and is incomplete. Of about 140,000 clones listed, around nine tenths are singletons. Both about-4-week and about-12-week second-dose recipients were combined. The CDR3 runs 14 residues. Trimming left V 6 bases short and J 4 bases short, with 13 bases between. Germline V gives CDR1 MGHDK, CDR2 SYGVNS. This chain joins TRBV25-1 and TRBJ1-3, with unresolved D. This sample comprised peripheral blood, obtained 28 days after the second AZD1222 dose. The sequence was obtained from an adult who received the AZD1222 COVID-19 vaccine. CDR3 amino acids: CASRRGLGGNTIYF. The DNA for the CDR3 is TGTGCCAGCAGAAGAGGGCTCGGGGGAAACACCATATATTTT.